This T cell receptor beta chain was captured in a study of cytotoxic CD8 clonotypes in ibrutinib-treated CLL. V lost 1 base, J lost 0 bases, and 9 bases lay in between. This CDR3 comprises 15 residues. Sequencing was performed with immunoSEQ multiplex PCR; in TCRdb, only in-frame clones are kept and a portion is missing. The data show 250,000 to 350,000 clones, with roughly 76% seen just once and about 5.3% held by the top ten. This sample comprised PBMCs, obtained at disease progression, from a patient treated with ibrutinib. This chain links TRBV23-1 with TRBJ2-5, with unresolved D. TRBV23-1 is flagged as an ORF with uncertain function. This receptor was identified in a human donor with chronic lymphocytic leukemia. The CDR3 loop reads CASSQFNSNQETQYF. Written as DNA, the CDR3 is TGCGCCAGCAGTCAATTTAACAGCAACCAAGAGACCCAGTACTTC.